The present T cell receptor (beta chain) was sequenced within a study of shared clonotypes between healthy human individuals. About the study: Three plates each covered CD4 naive and memory; CD8 naive two, CD8 memory one.

Trimming cost V 6 bases and J 5 bases; bases outside gene matches: 4. Looked up from germline, CDR1 is GTSNPN and CDR2 is SVGIG (reference sequence). The CDR3 runs 14 residues. Repertoires were generated with immunoSEQ multiplex PCR, while TCRdb's copy carries only in-frame clones and drops some. The sample includes 1,500,000 or so clones, roughly 96% seen only once; the top ten take about 1.2%. This chain connects TRBV30 to TRBJ2-3, with 14 nucleotides matching TRBD2. The sequencing sample was made of naive CD4+ T cells sorted from blood. This sample's subset: CD45RA+ positively selected. The TCR comes from a man aged 25-45 years in good health. In nucleotides, the CDR3 is TGTGCCTGCGGGACTAGCGGGAGAGGAGATACGCAGTATTTT. Translation gives CACGTSGRGDTQYF.